The clone carrying this T cell receptor (beta chain) was seen a handful of times. Its antigen is not identified. MiXCR, run by TCRdb on the RT-PCR reads, gives a single entry per CDR3 protein. The sample yields around 520,000 distinct CDR3 sequences, approximately 12% seen once. This record belongs to a study of response to subunit inactivated influenza vaccine. Study results and caveats: The authors put forward the suggestion that each seasonal influenza vaccination may bring in only a limited number of new T cells.

The germline gives CDR1 MNHNS, CDR2 SASEGT. V lost 5 bases and J lost 0, with 8 bases in between. The CDR3 is 14 amino acids. Material: PBMCs from blood, obtained on the day of vaccination. The receptor's source is a man over 45 who received an inactivated influenza vaccine. This sequence joins TRBV6-1 and TRBJ2-4, with no clear D. Here the CDR3 reads CASSMGIAKNIQYF. Here the CDR3 DNA reads TGTGCCAGCAGTATGGGAATAGCCAAAAACATTCAGTACTTC.